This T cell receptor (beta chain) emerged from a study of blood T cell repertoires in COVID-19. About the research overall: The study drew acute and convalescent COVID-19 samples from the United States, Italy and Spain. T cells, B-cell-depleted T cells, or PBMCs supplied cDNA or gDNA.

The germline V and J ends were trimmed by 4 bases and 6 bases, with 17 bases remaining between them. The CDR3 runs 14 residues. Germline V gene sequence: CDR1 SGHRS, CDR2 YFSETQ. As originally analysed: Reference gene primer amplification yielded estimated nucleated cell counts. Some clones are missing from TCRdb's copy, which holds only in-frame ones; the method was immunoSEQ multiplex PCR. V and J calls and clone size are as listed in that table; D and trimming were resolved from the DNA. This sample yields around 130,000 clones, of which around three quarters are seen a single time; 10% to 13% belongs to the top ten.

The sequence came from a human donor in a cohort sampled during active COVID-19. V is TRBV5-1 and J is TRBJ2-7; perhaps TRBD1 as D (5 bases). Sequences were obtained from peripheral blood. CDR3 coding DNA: TGCGCCAGCAGCCCCTTTCCAGGGTACGGCGAGCAGTACTTC. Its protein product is CASSPFPGYGEQYF.